This TCR beta chain derives from a study of blood T cells in healthy people across ages. Each donor gave 9.5 to 10 milliliters of peripheral blood. Study-level findings and limits: Higher diversity and more naive CD4+ cells were features of long-lived donors, compared to aged donors. No one knew whether donors had CMV, which possibly confounded expanded clonotype changes.

About this clonotype itself: Antigen: not known.

A second PCR, run for about 7 to 12 cycles, used a sample-barcoded 5' primer plus a J-beta primer mix. With 12 random nucleotides, a template-switch adaptor tagged each individual cDNA molecule. TCRdb fed the 5' RACE reads into MiXCR, producing one record per CDR3 protein. The table records more than 800,000 distinct CDR3 sequences, 29% of them present only once. Germline-derived CDR1 and CDR2 are LNHDA and SQIVND (reference sequence). The CDR3 extends over 15 amino acids. V trimming: 9 bases; J trimming: 4 bases; junction bases outside the gene matches: 8. This chain joins TRBV19 and TRBJ2-2; 10 nucleotides match TRBD1. What was sequenced was blood. This sequence originates from a woman of 80 years or more in good health. CDR3 protein: CASHPGQGPTGELFF. CDR3 nucleotide sequence: TGTGCCAGCCACCCGGGACAGGGGCCCACCGGGGAGCTGTTTTTT.